This T cell receptor (beta chain) was captured in a study of blood T cells in healthy people across ages. In the study overall: Capture by template switching was about one barcoded beta molecule per two T cells.

CDR3 length: 13 residues. Looked up from germline, CDR1 is ENHRY and CDR2 is SYGVKD. V lost 8 bases and J lost 9, with 17 bases in between. Each sample used at least 6 million PBMCs. A few counts support this clonotype. Combining a sample-barcoded 5' primer with a J-beta primer mix, a second PCR ran for 7 to 11 cycles. One entry per CDR3 protein, called by TCRdb with MiXCR from the 5' RACE reads. The sample lists fewer than 900,000 distinct CDR3 sequences, roughly 35% occurring once. The source of this sequence is a man between 18 and 35 years old in good health. The genes are TRBV10-3 and TRBJ2-1, with D tentatively TRBD1 (6 bases). The specimen was blood. CDR3 in DNA: TGTGCCATCTCGAGCGGTGGGGGCCCTGAGCAGTTCTTC. It is translated as CAISSGGGPEQFF.